Sequencing of this T cell receptor (beta chain) was carried out in a study of early T cells in non-severe SARS-CoV-2 infection. This clonotype was counted at least ten times. Individual cDNA molecules were tagged with unique molecular identifiers. Each CDR3 protein gets one entry after TCRdb re-called the 5' RACE reads with MiXCR. Of roughly 28,000 distinct CDR3 sequences in the sample, about 5.1% were seen once. CDR3 size: 14 residues. Trimming stripped 3 bases from V and 0 bases from J, with 8 bases between. The chain has TRBV12-3 or TRBV12-4 and TRBJ1-1, with D uncertain. The sample taken for sequencing was whole blood. This TCR came from an adult who was a healthcare worker with PCR-confirmed SARS-CoV-2 infection or an uninfected control (not recorded which). The CDR3 region is CASSFLSVNTEAFF. The CDR3 region has the DNA TGTGCCAGCAGTTTCCTTTCGGTGAACACTGAAGCTTTCTTT.